This T cell receptor (beta chain) was obtained from a study of blood T cells in healthy people across ages. The second PCR ran roughly 6 to 11 cycles with a sample-barcoded 5' primer and J-beta primers. Every single cDNA molecule received a tag from a template-switch adaptor with 12 random nucleotides. TCRdb re-called the 5' RACE reads with MiXCR, one entry per CDR3 protein. Of around 1,500,000 distinct CDR3 sequences listed, around 42% are singletons. Aged about 6 to 90, donors were systemically healthy Caucasians from Russia. RNA extraction gave at least 5.5 micrograms of total RNA per sample. This receptor was identified in a woman aged 18-29 years in good health. Input material: blood.

CDR3 sequence: CASSPGQGMSYEQYF. CDR3 DNA: TGTGCCAGCAGCCCCGGACAGGGGATGAGCTACGAGCAGTACTTC. V and J are TRBV5-4 and TRBJ2-7; 9 bases align to TRBD1. Germline V CDR1 and CDR2: SGHNT, YYREEE (reference sequence). The CDR3 has 15 amino acids. The V segment lost 4 bases and the J segment 3 bases; nucleotides outside the gene matches: 8.